This T cell receptor beta chain was observed in a study of T cells after yellow fever vaccination. Broader study findings: The study noted that FACS-sorted repertoires could contain abundant clonotypes contaminating from the bulk population.

This CDR3 comprises 13 residues. The germline V gene encodes CDR1 SGHRS and CDR2 YFSETQ. V was cut by 5 bases and J by 1 base, with 9 bases left in between. TCRdb reprocessed the 5' RACE reads via MiXCR and lists one record per CDR3 protein. The sample lists a few hundred thousand distinct CDR3 sequences; less than 9% were seen once. This clonotype showed up many times. Its antigen is undetermined. The clonotype comes from a man aged 25-45 years who received the YFV17D yellow fever vaccine. Specimen: CD4+ T cells sorted from PBMCs, collected 15 days after the yellow fever booster vaccination. The rearrangement links TRBV5-1 to TRBJ2-5; D might be TRBD1 or TRBD2, each matching 6 bases. CDR3 protein: CASRGGSQETQYF. CDR3 in DNA: TGCGCCAGCAGAGGGGGGAGCCAAGAGACCCAGTACTTC. Together with reference TRBV5-1 and TRBJ2-5, the CDR3 gives the full variable domain: KAGVTQTPRYLIKTRGQQVTLSCSPISGHRSVSWYQQTPGQGLQFLFEYFSETQRNKGNFPGRFSGRQFSNSRSEMNVSTLELGDSALYLCASRGGSQETQYFGPGTRLLVL.